The 30 T cell receptor beta chains below come from one sample, sequenced in a study of T cell repertoires in cytomegalovirus infection (dated by TCRdb to between 2017 and 2020). Their antigens are not known. Data came from an Illumina HiSeq 1500. TCRdb reran the public reads through fastp at Q25 and MiXCR, keeping productive beta chains. All rows with the same CDR3 protein become a single entry with the most common DNA and genes. This sample lists 650,000 to 900,000 distinct CDR3 sequences; around a third were detected once. The top ten constitute around 12% of the sample. In the paper's terms, the treatment or condition label means: in vitro stimulation with specific CMV peptide epitopes to enrich CMV-specific T cells. The sample consisted of cultured CD8+ T cells from PBMCs, taken from culture after CMV antigen stimulation. Every receptor here comes from a human donor in good health (CMV status not recorded). Some clones in this sample may be carry-over from other donors' samples.

In this sample, this clonotype turned up a few times. CDR3 loop: CASRTTGGPEAQYF. For the CDR3, the DNA is TGTGCCAGCAGGACGACAGGGGGTCCGGAGGCCCAGTACTTC. The chain has TRBV6-5 and TRBJ2-5, with 9 bases lining up with TRBD1. The trim removed 6 bases at V and 9 bases at J, leaving 11 bases unmatched. The length of the CDR3 is 14 residues. CDR1 and CDR2 from the germline V gene are MNHEY and SVGAGI.

This clonotype was detected many times. The genes are TRBV6-5 and TRBJ1-1; the match to TRBD1 covers 8 bases. Germline V gives CDR1 MNHEY, CDR2 SVGAGI. With 4 bases clipped from V and 0 bases from J, the junction kept 4 bases outside the gene matches. The CDR3 is 15 residues long. The DNA of the CDR3 is TGTGCCAGCAGTTTCGGACAGGGCTTGAACACTGAAGCTTTCTTT. Translation: CASSFGQGLNTEAFF.

The chain carries TRBV12-5 and TRBJ2-3, with 7 bases matching TRBD2. The CDR3 length is 15 residues. V shed 5 bases, J shed 6 bases, and the junction held 11 bases outside the gene matches. The V gene's germline CDR1 is LGHNT and CDR2 FRNRAP. The CDR3: CASGLTTSSEDTQYF. Written as DNA, the CDR3 is TGTGCTAGTGGTCTGACGACTAGCTCGGAGGATACGCAGTATTTT. The variable domain in full, with the rest retrieved from reference TRBV12-5 and TRBJ2-3, is DARVTQTPRHKVTEMGQEVTMRCQPILGHNTVFWYRQTMMQGLELLAYFRNRAPLDDSGMPKDRFSAEMPDATLATLKIQPSEPRDSAVYFCASGLTTSSEDTQYFGPGTRLTVL.

CDR3 sequence (DNA): TGTGCCAGCAGTTTGATTCCGCGTGAACTGTTTTTT. It is translated as CASSLIPRELFF. This chain connects TRBV12-3 or TRBV12-4 to TRBJ1-4; D not resolved. V dropped 3 bases and J dropped 12 bases, with 11 bases sitting between them. The CDR3 is made up of 12 amino acids.

This clonotype was seen at least ten times. The rearrangement links TRBV28 to TRBJ1-3, with D uncertain. CDR3 length: 14 amino acids. The V gene's germline CDR1 is MDHEN and CDR2 SYDVKM. V lost 4 bases to trimming and J lost 4 bases, with 11 bases between them. CDR3 in DNA: TGTGCCAGCAGTTCGGACGAATCGGGAAACACCATATATTTT. Translated: CASSSDESGNTIYF.

This clonotype was recorded many times. The rearrangement uses TRBV7-6 and TRBJ1-5; a possible D gene is TRBD1 (6 bases). V lost 5 bases and J 2 bases, leaving 13 bases between the germline ends. Germline CDR1 is SGHVS and CDR2 is FNYEAQ. The CDR3 extends over 15 amino acids. CDR3 region: CASSLAGVGNQPQHF. As DNA, the CDR3 is TGTGCCAGCAGCCTCGCAGGGGTGGGCAATCAGCCCCAGCATTTT.

This clonotype was observed a few times. This rearrangement joins TRBV6-6 to TRBJ1-2; TRBD1 is a possible D gene (6 bases). CDR3 size: 16 residues. Per germline, CDR1 MNHNY and CDR2 SVGAGI (reference sequence). Trimming left V 5 bases short and J 0 bases short, with 16 bases between. The CDR3 sequence: CASSGRTDAPNYGYTF. The DNA of the CDR3 is TGTGCCAGCAGTGGGAGGACAGATGCTCCTAACTATGGCTACACCTTC.

The chain links TRBV7-9 to TRBJ1-4; no clear D. There are 13 residues in the CDR3. Germline CDR1 SEHNR, CDR2 FQNEAQ (reference sequence). With 5 bases removed from V and 8 bases from J, the gap between germline ends came to 12 bases. Written as DNA, the CDR3 is TGTGCCAGCAGCCTGAAAGTCCAGGAAAAACTGTTTTTT. The encoded protein is CASSLKVQEKLFF.

This clonotype came up a few times. This chain uses TRBV4-2 with TRBJ2-2; TRBD2 agrees at 8 bases. There are 16 residues in the CDR3. The V segment lost 0 bases and the J segment 8 bases; nucleotides outside the gene matches: 8. Germline V CDR1 and CDR2: LGHNA, YNFKEQ. The CDR3 loop is CASSQDTGGPRGELFF. CDR3 in DNA: TGTGCCAGCAGCCAAGATACGGGGGGGCCAAGAGGGGAGCTGTTTTTT.

The rearrangement uses TRBV4-3 and TRBJ1-6; D is undetermined. V was clipped by 0 bases and J by 14 bases, with 5 bases between them. The CDR3 has 11 amino acids. Germline V gene data show CDR1 as LGHNA and CDR2 as YSLEER. In DNA, the CDR3 is TGCGCCAGCAGCCAAGAATTGTCCCTCCACTTT. As protein: CASSQELSLHF.

This sequence joins TRBV27 and TRBJ1-1, with D unclear. Trimming pared 3 bases from V and 0 bases from J, leaving 8 bases between. This CDR3 has 14 amino acids. Germline V CDR1 and CDR2: MNHEY, SMNVEV (reference sequence). The CDR3 DNA follows: TGTGCCAGCAGTTTGGCGTGGATGAACACTGAAGCTTTCTTT. This encodes CASSLAWMNTEAFF.

This clonotype was observed at least ten times. The chain links TRBV7-6 to TRBJ2-5, with D possibly being TRBD1 (5 bases). The CDR3 has 14 residues. V lost 4 bases and J lost 5, with 14 bases in between. The germline gives CDR1 SGHVS, CDR2 FNYEAQ. The CDR3 DNA reads TGTGCCAGCAGCTCTTTCCCAGGGTATGAGACCCAGTACTTC. Translating gives CASSSFPGYETQYF.

The table lists this clonotype with many counts. The chain is built from TRBV7-6 and TRBJ2-3; weak D call: TRBD1 (5 bases). This CDR3 contains 14 residues. Looked up from germline, CDR1 is SGHVS and CDR2 is FNYEAQ. The V gene lost 0 bases and the J gene lost 4 bases, with 8 bases spanning the gap. CDR3: CASSLAIGADTQYF. The CDR3 DNA is TGTGCCAGCAGCTTAGCGATAGGGGCAGATACGCAGTATTTT. The full variable domain, with the rest looked up from reference TRBV7-6 and TRBJ2-3, is GAGVSQSPRYKVTKRGQDVALRCDPISGHVSLYWYRQALGQGPEFLTYFNYEAQQDKSGLPNDRFSAERPEGSISTLTIQRTEQRDSAMYRCASSLAIGADTQYFGPGTRLTVL.

V and J are TRBV5-4 and TRBJ1-2; 11 nucleotides match TRBD1. The CDR3 covers 13 residues. J gave up 7 bases and V 6 bases, and 5 bases lay outside the gene matches. The germline CDR1 and CDR2 sequences are SGHNT and YYREEE (reference sequence). CDR3 nucleotides: TGTGCCAGCACCGGGACAGGGGGTCGTGGCTACACCTTC. Its protein is CASTGTGGRGYTF.

There are many counts of this clonotype. The chain uses TRBV7-8 and TRBJ2-4, with TRBD1 matching 9 bases. Germline trimming cut 3 bases from V and 12 bases from J; bases unmatched to any gene: 9. Looked up from germline, CDR1 is SGHVS and CDR2 is FQNEAQ. The CDR3 sequence is 14 residues long. CDR3 region: CASSFTGQGGSQYF. CDR3 bases: TGTGCCAGCAGCTTCACGGGACAGGGCGGATCTCAGTACTTC. The full variable domain, its missing parts supplied by reference TRBV7-8 and TRBJ2-4, is GAGVSQSPRYKVAKRGQDVALRCDPISGHVSLFWYQQALGQGPEFLTYFQNEAQLDKSGLPSDRFFAERPEGSVSTLKIQRTQQEDSAVYLCASSFTGQGGSQYFGAGTRLSVL.

This rearrangement joins TRBV14 to TRBJ2-7; no reliable D call. The CDR3 is 13 amino acids. The germline V and J ends were trimmed by 4 bases and 6 bases, with 13 bases remaining between them. CDR1 is SGHDN, CDR2 FVKESK, per germline. This CDR3 is CASSPYPGREQYF. The CDR3 DNA sequence: TGTGCCAGCAGCCCTTACCCCGGGCGCGAGCAGTACTTC.

With respect to this clonotype: A much larger clone differs from this one at a single base, so this may be a read error. The CDR3 end shows no conserved phenylalanine or tryptophan, and so a read error is likely. This sequence joins TRBV7-2 and TRBJ1-1; 8 positions match TRBD1. Germline CDR1 reads SGHTA; CDR2 reads FQGNSA. The CDR3 spans 15 residues. J was trimmed by 0 bases and V by 0 bases; bases with no gene match: 0. For the CDR3, the DNA is TGTGCCAGCAGCTTAGCGGGACAGGTGAACACTGAAGCTTTCTTA. Protein product: CASSLAGQVNTEAFL.

Only a few counts were recorded for this clonotype. The chain combines TRBV10-3 with TRBJ2-3, with 11 bases fitting TRBD1. The CDR3 length is 15 residues. CDR1 and CDR2 (germline): ENHRY, SYGVKD. The ends lost 2 bases at V and 5 bases at J; junction bases unmatched: 3. This chain's CDR3 is CAISEGQGAKDTQYF. The CDR3 bases are TGTGCCATCAGTGAGGGACAGGGGGCGAAAGATACGCAGTATTTT.

CDR3 nucleotide sequence: TGTGCCAGCAGCCTAACAGGGGGCCCTGGCTACACCTTC. The encoded protein is CASSLTGGPGYTF. The V call is TRBV28, the J call TRBJ1-2; 9 bases fit TRBD1. V was clipped by 6 bases and J by 7 bases; unmatched bases: 6. CDR1 and CDR2 (germline): MDHEN, SYDVKM. CDR3 length: 13 residues.

This clonotype has just a few counts. The chain couples TRBV12-3 or TRBV12-4 to TRBJ1-1; D is unresolved. V was cut by 5 bases and J by 3 bases, with 10 bases left in between. CDR3 length: 13 residues. The CDR3 is CASSGIPDTEAFF. For the CDR3, the DNA is TGTGCCAGCAGTGGTATACCCGACACTGAAGCTTTCTTT.

There are a few counts of this clonotype. The J gene is TRBJ1-5, the V gene TRBV19; 9 nucleotides align to TRBD1. The junction had 9 bases not matched to a gene; V was cut back by 6 bases and J by 0 bases. Germline CDR1 and CDR2: LNHDA and SQIVND (reference sequence). The CDR3 is 17 residues long. The CDR3 bases are TGTGCCAGTAGCCACTATCGACAGGGGGATAGCAATCAGCCCCAGCATTTT. It translates to CASSHYRQGDSNQPQHF.

This clonotype appeared a few times. This chain links TRBV9 with TRBJ2-2; a weak D match, TRBD1 (5 bases). CDR3 length equals 17 residues. Germline assignment: CDR1 SGDLS and CDR2 YYNGEE. Between the trimmed V and J ends, which lost 2 bases and 0 bases, there was a span of 14 bases. The CDR3 nucleotides are TGTGCCAGCAGCGTTTCAAACAGGCGAGCGAACACCGGGGAGCTGTTTTTT. As protein: CASSVSNRRANTGELFF.

This clonotype came up a few times. V and J are TRBV20-1 and TRBJ1-2; tentatively, D is TRBD1 (5 bases). CDR3 size: 15 residues. CDR1 DFQATT and CDR2 SNEGSKA come from the germline V gene (reference sequence). V lost 6 bases and J 3 bases, leaving 20 bases between the germline ends. The CDR3 nucleotides are TGCAGTGCCCCAATGTCAGGGATCAAGTACTATGGCTACACCTTC. It yields the protein CSAPMSGIKYYGYTF.

This clonotype was counted between two and nine times. The V and J genes are TRBV12-5 and TRBJ2-3; 11 bases are shared with TRBD2. The germline V gene encodes CDR1 LGHNT and CDR2 FRNRAP. The V gene end was trimmed by 1 base and the J gene end by 3 bases; junction bases not matched to a gene: 3. This CDR3 has 16 residues. CDR3 DNA sequence: TGTGCTAGTGGTTTGGCTAGCGGGGGGTTGACAGATACGCAGTATTTT. Its translation is CASGLASGGLTDTQYF.

This clonotype was observed a handful of times. The gene calls are TRBV4-3 and TRBJ2-2; D ambiguous. The CDR3 consists of 16 residues. Trimming took 2 bases from V and 5 from J, leaving 15 bases between them. Germline CDR1 is LGHNA and CDR2 is YSLEER. For the CDR3, the DNA is TGCGCCAGCAGCCAACTTGAAACGAGACCGACCGGGGAGCTGTTTTTT. It specifies CASSQLETRPTGELFF.

The J gene is TRBJ2-2, the V gene TRBV7-9; D unresolved. Trimming cost V 6 bases and J 6 bases, with 17 bases left between them. The CDR3 has 15 amino acids. The germline V gene encodes CDR1 SEHNR and CDR2 FQNEAQ (reference sequence). The CDR3 loop reads CASSFRRATAGELFF. CDR3 DNA: TGTGCCAGCAGTTTCCGCCGGGCCACCGCCGGGGAGCTGTTTTTT.

This clonotype was counted at least ten times. The chain couples TRBV7-8 to TRBJ2-7; possibly TRBD1 for D (5 bases). Germline V CDR1 and CDR2: SGHVS, FQNEAQ. V was pared by 3 bases and J by 7 bases, with 7 bases between. CDR3 length: 11 amino acids. The CDR3 here is CASSFRVEQYF. The CDR3 DNA reads as TGTGCCAGCAGCTTCAGGGTTGAGCAGTACTTC.

In its sample, this clonotype was seen a few times. The chain recombines TRBV6-1 with TRBJ1-6, with D perhaps matching TRBD1 (6 bases). V lost 5 bases and J 0 bases, leaving 11 bases between the germline ends. The CDR3 has 16 residues. The germline gives CDR1 MNHNS, CDR2 SASEGT. CDR3 loop: CASSRRTDSYNSPLHF. The CDR3 DNA follows: TGTGCCAGCAGTCGTAGGACAGACTCCTATAATTCACCCCTCCACTTT.

In its sample, this clonotype was seen many times. The CDR3 protein is CASAGVRNTEAFF. CDR3 coding DNA: TGTGCCAGCGCAGGTGTCCGGAACACTGAAGCTTTCTTT. V is TRBV6-5 and J is TRBJ1-1; D not certain. The V gene lost 8 bases and the J gene lost 1 base, with 11 bases spanning the gap. The CDR3 has 13 amino acids. The germline V gene encodes CDR1 MNHEY and CDR2 SVGAGI.

This clonotype showed up just a few times. The chain carries TRBV19 and TRBJ1-5, with a weak D call TRBD1 (5 bases). The CDR3 loop spans 20 amino acids. V was cut by 1 base and J by 4 bases, with 26 bases left in between. The germline V gene encodes CDR1 LNHDA and CDR2 SQIVND (reference sequence). The DNA of the CDR3 is TGTGCCAGTAGTATAGTTCGTGGCAGGGAGATGGGTGCCTGGAATCAGCCCCAGCATTTT. This encodes CASSIVRGREMGAWNQPQHF.